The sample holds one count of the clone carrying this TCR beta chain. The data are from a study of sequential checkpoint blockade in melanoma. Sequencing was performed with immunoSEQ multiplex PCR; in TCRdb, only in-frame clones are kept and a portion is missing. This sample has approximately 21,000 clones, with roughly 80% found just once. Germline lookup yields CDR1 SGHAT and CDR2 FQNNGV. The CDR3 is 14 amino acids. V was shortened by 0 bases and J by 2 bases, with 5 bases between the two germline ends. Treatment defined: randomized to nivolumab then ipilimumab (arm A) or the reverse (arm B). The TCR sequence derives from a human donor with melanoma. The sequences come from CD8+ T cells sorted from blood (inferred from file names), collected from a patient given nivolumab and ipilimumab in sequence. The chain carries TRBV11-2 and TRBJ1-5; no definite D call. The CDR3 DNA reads TGTGCCAGCAGCTTAGAGCCAGGCAATCAGCCCCAGCATTTT. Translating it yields CASSLEPGNQPQHF.